One and the same sample provided the 31 T cell receptor beta chains below, sequenced in a study of T cells after yellow fever vaccination. Using its own MiXCR run on the 5' RACE reads, TCRdb lists one record per CDR3 protein. The sample includes fewer than 85,000 distinct CDR3 sequences, over 7.5% seen only once; the top ten take about 40%. The material was CD8+ T cells sorted from PBMCs, obtained on the day of the yellow fever booster vaccination. All receptors come from a man aged 25 to 40 who received the YFV17D yellow fever vaccine.

The chain uses TRBV7-9 and TRBJ2-1; 7 nucleotides match TRBD2. CDR1 SEHNR and CDR2 FQNEAQ come from the germline V gene (reference sequence). This CDR3 region has 12 residues. Trimming cost V 5 bases and J 9 bases; bases outside gene matches: 4. The CDR3 coding sequence is TGTGCCAGCAGCGGACTAGTAAGTGAGCAGTTCTTC. Amino acids: CASSGLVSEQFF.

Many counts were recorded for this clonotype. CDR3 in amino acids: CASSVGSLSEKLFF. CDR3 coding DNA: TGTGCCAGCAGCGTAGGGTCTTTGAGTGAAAAACTGTTTTTT. This chain links TRBV9 with TRBJ1-4; D is ambiguous. CDR3 length: 14 amino acids. Deletions cut 0 bases from V and 7 bases from J, with 10 bases between. From germline, CDR1 is SGDLS and CDR2 YYNGEE.

Only a few counts were recorded for this clonotype. V and J are TRBV29-1 and TRBJ2-3; D possibly uses TRBD1 or TRBD2 (5 bases each). The CDR3 spans 13 residues. Deletions cut 6 bases from V and 7 bases from J, with 17 bases between. Germline CDR1 reads SQVTM; CDR2 reads ANQGSEA. This chain's CDR3 is CSVDGAYTNTQYF. CDR3 bases: TGCAGCGTCGACGGGGCCTACACGAATACGCAGTATTTT.

V usage is TRBV9 and J usage is TRBJ2-7; 12 bases are a match to TRBD1. CDR3 length: 15 amino acids. The V and J ends lost 0 bases and 6 bases, in that order; junction bases with no gene match: 4. CDR1 is SGDLS and CDR2 is YYNGEE in the germline V gene. CDR3 sequence: CASSVVGTGGAEQYF. In DNA, the CDR3 is TGTGCCAGCAGCGTAGTCGGGACAGGGGGCGCCGAGCAGTACTTC.

This clonotype was seen a handful of times. The chain joins TRBV10-2 to TRBJ2-7; 8 bases line up with TRBD1. Germline CDR1 WSHSY, CDR2 SAAADI. The CDR3 is 15 residues long. V gave up 3 bases and J gave up 4 bases; unmatched junction bases: 8. The CDR3 nucleotides are TGCGCCAGCAGTGAAGTGCAGGGGGCAATTTACGAGCAGTACTTC. Translating it yields CASSEVQGAIYEQYF.

The table lists this clonotype with a few counts. This chain connects TRBV20-1 to TRBJ2-7, with D hard to call. Germline V lookup: CDR1 DFQATT, CDR2 SNEGSKA (reference sequence). This CDR3 comprises 12 residues. V gave up 3 bases and J gave up 3 bases, with 9 bases separating them. The CDR3 bases are TGCAGTGCTAGTGACTGGGACTACGAGCAGTACTTC. Translated: CSASDWDYEQYF.

This chain links TRBV29-1 with TRBJ1-2; TRBD1 matches at 8 bases. V gave up 6 bases and J gave up 6 bases; unmatched junction bases: 3. In germline, CDR1 is SQVTM, CDR2 ANQGSEA. The CDR3 runs 11 residues. The CDR3: CSVTDRDGYTF. The CDR3 bases are TGCAGCGTAACGGACAGGGATGGCTACACCTTC.

V is TRBV20-1 and J is TRBJ2-1; D might be TRBD1 (5 bases). Trimming removed 5 bases at V and 6 bases at J, with 23 bases between. This CDR3 is built from 16 residues. The germline V gene encodes CDR1 DFQATT and CDR2 SNEGSKA (reference sequence). The CDR3 spells CSAGALGSGLPNEQFF. CDR3 nucleotide sequence: TGCAGTGCTGGGGCCCTGGGGTCTGGGTTACCCAATGAGCAGTTCTTC.

This clonotype has more than one count but fewer than ten. The CDR3 reads CASSPNFDEQFF. The CDR3 DNA reads as TGTGCCAGCAGCCCTAATTTCGATGAGCAGTTCTTC. The chain employs TRBV11-2 and TRBJ2-1; unclear D gene. The CDR3 totals 12 residues. The V gene lost 5 bases and the J gene lost 8 bases, with 10 bases spanning the gap. Per the germline V gene, CDR1 is SGHAT and CDR2 is FQNNGV. The full variable domain, in which reference TRBV11-2 and TRBJ2-1 provide the parts outside the CDR3, is EAGVAQSPRYKIIEKRQSVAFWCNPISGHATLYWYQQILGQGPKLLIQFQNNGVVDDSQLPKDRFSAERLKGVDSTLKIQPAKLEDSAVYLCASSPNFDEQFFGPGTRLTVL.

This clonotype was observed a few times. The chain uses TRBV5-4 and TRBJ2-2; D not certain. The CDR3 spans 12 residues. From germline, CDR1 is SGHNT and CDR2 YYREEE (reference sequence). The V end was cut by 4 bases, the J end by 6 bases, with 7 bases between. CDR3 nucleotide sequence: TGTGCCAGCAGCCCGGATTCCGGGGAGCTGTTTTTT. Translating it yields CASSPDSGELFF. The full variable domain, rest sourced from reference TRBV5-4 and TRBJ2-2, is ETGVTQSPTHLIKTRGQQVTLRCSSQSGHNTVSWYQQALGQGPQFIFQYYREEENGRGNFPPRFSGLQFPNYSSELNVNALELDDSALYLCASSPDSGELFFGEGSRLTVL.

This clonotype was observed a handful of times. V is TRBV5-1 and J is TRBJ2-5; 16 bases map to TRBD2. Germline CDR1 reads SGHRS; CDR2 reads YFSETQ. V gave up 2 bases and J gave up 5 bases; unmatched junction bases: 3. The CDR3 has 16 amino acids. The CDR3 bases are TGCGCCAGCAGCTTTCCGGGACTAGCGGGAGGGGAGACCCAGTACTTC. Encoded protein: CASSFPGLAGGETQYF.

V gene TRBV20-1 combines with J gene TRBJ2-3, with D possibly being TRBD2 (7 bases). Germline V lookup: CDR1 DFQATT, CDR2 SNEGSKA (reference sequence). The CDR3 length is 14 residues. Trimming removed 3 bases at V and 2 bases at J, with 12 bases between. The DNA of the CDR3 is TGCAGTGCTAGTCCGGGGGGCATCACAGATACGCAGTATTTT. It translates to CSASPGGITDTQYF.

This clonotype has at least ten counts. V is TRBV6-2 or TRBV6-3 and J is TRBJ2-7, with D possibly matching TRBD2 (6 bases). Germline V gene lookup returns CDR1 MNHEY and CDR2 SVGEGT. V was clipped by 6 bases and J by 2 bases, with 11 bases between them. The CDR3 extends over 13 amino acids. In nucleotides, the CDR3 is TGTGCCAGCAGCACGGAGGGAGCCTACGAGCAGTACTTC. This codes for CASSTEGAYEQYF.

In this sample, this clonotype is large. The chain's CDR3 is CSVSRDEPYEQYF. As DNA, the CDR3 is TGCAGCGTTTCCCGGGACGAACCCTACGAGCAGTACTTC. The gene calls are TRBV29-1 and TRBJ2-7; D may be TRBD1 or TRBD2 (5 bases each). Trimming removed 5 bases from V and 2 bases from J, with 13 bases in between. The CDR3 spans 13 residues. CDR1 and CDR2 (germline): SQVTM, ANQGSEA.

The V call is TRBV9, the J call TRBJ2-7, with D possibly being TRBD1 or TRBD2 (5 bases each). The V and J ends lost 2 bases and 2 bases respectively, with 8 bases between them. This CDR3 comprises 13 residues. Germline CDR1 is SGDLS and CDR2 is YYNGEE. CDR3 sequence reads: CASSVGTAYEQYF. CDR3 bases: TGTGCCAGCAGCGTGGGGACCGCCTACGAGCAGTACTTC.

The chain joins TRBV12-3 or TRBV12-4 to TRBJ2-1; 8 positions match TRBD2. CDR3 length equals 16 residues. After removal of 7 bases from V and 1 base from J, the junction contained 9 bases not matched to a gene. The CDR3 DNA reads TGTGCCAGCACCGATATCGGGGGGGTATCCTACAATGAGCAGTTCTTC. Amino acid sequence: CASTDIGGVSYNEQFF.

This clonotype was counted between two and nine times. The chain combines TRBV6-5 with TRBJ2-5, with unresolved D. The CDR3 covers 12 residues. Trimming pared 8 bases from V and 5 bases from J, leaving 12 bases between. The germline gives CDR1 MNHEY, CDR2 SVGAGI. The CDR3: CASGNPRETQYF. DNA of the CDR3: TGTGCCAGCGGCAACCCAAGGGAGACCCAGTACTTC.

This clonotype was seen repeatedly, ten times or more. This chain connects TRBV7-8 to TRBJ2-5, with D possibly TRBD1 on 6 matching bases. The CDR3 consists of 13 residues. Germline CDR1 reads SGHVS; CDR2 reads FQNEAQ. The ends were cut back, 5 bases at V and 0 bases at J, with 7 bases in the middle. DNA for the CDR3: TGTGCCAGCAGCAGACAGGACCAAGAGACCCAGTACTTC. Translation gives CASSRQDQETQYF.

The chain carries TRBV7-9 and TRBJ2-1; D gene uncertain. The CDR3 length is 13 residues. CDR1 and CDR2 from the germline V gene are SEHNR and FQNEAQ (reference sequence). Trimming removed 8 bases from V and 8 bases from J, with 16 bases in between. The CDR3 reads CASLPPWADEQFF. Written as DNA, the CDR3 is TGTGCCAGCCTACCTCCGTGGGCCGATGAGCAGTTCTTC.

This rearrangement joins TRBV12-3 or TRBV12-4 to TRBJ2-4; 10 bases align to TRBD1. This CDR3 contains 13 residues. The V gene end was trimmed by 0 bases and the J gene end by 12 bases; junction bases not matched to a gene: 2. The CDR3 is CASSLATGGGQYF. Here the CDR3 DNA reads TGTGCCAGCAGTTTAGCGACAGGGGGCGGTCAGTACTTC.

There are a few counts of this clonotype. V and J are TRBV29-1 and TRBJ2-7; 16 bases fit TRBD2. The junction had 7 bases not matched to a gene; V was cut back by 3 bases and J by 5 bases. Germline V gene lookup returns CDR1 SQVTM and CDR2 ANQGSEA. The CDR3 runs to 16 residues. This chain's CDR3 is CSVDGTSGRAYHEQYF. The CDR3 coding sequence is TGCAGCGTTGACGGGACTAGCGGGAGGGCCTACCACGAGCAGTACTTC.

This clonotype came up a few times. The genes are TRBV19 and TRBJ2-7, with D possibly being TRBD1 or TRBD2 (5 bases each). CDR1 and CDR2 from the germline V gene are LNHDA and SQIVND (reference sequence). Between the trimmed V and J ends, which lost 5 bases and 3 bases, there was a span of 14 bases. The CDR3 totals 14 residues. CDR3 bases: TGTGCCAGTAGTTACCGGGACGGCCTCTACGAGCAGTACTTC. As protein: CASSYRDGLYEQYF. Using reference TRBV19 and TRBJ2-7 for the parts outside the CDR3, the full variable domain is DGGITQSPKYLFRKEGQNVTLSCEQNLNHDAMYWYRQDPGQGLRLIYYSQIVNDFQKGDIAEGYSVSREKKESFPLTVTSAQKNPTAFYLCASSYRDGLYEQYFGPGTRLTVT.

This clonotype turned up a few times. The V call is TRBV6-5, the J call TRBJ2-3; D unresolved. V lost 4 bases and J 6 bases, leaving 8 bases between the germline ends. There are 12 residues in the CDR3. Germline V CDR1 and CDR2: MNHEY, SVGAGI. CDR3 DNA sequence: TGTGCCAGCAGTTTACCGTCCGATACGCAGTATTTT. The encoded protein is CASSLPSDTQYF.

This clonotype was recorded a few times. This chain uses TRBV7-2 with TRBJ2-3, with D tentatively TRBD2 (6 bases). CDR1 and CDR2 from the germline V gene are SGHTA and FQGNSA. This CDR3 contains 15 residues. Trimming cost V 4 bases and J 5 bases, with 16 bases left between them. The CDR3 nucleotides read TGTGCCAGCAGCTCCCTTTTGGAGGGTGGAGATACGCAGTATTTT. Translating it yields CASSSLLEGGDTQYF.

This clonotype occurred many times. The rearrangement joins TRBV14 to TRBJ1-2; D unclear. The germline CDR1 and CDR2 sequences are SGHDN and FVKESK. This CDR3 spans 15 amino acids. V gave up 1 base and J gave up 4 bases, with 13 bases separating them. CDR3 in DNA: TGTGCCAGCAGCCAAGGAGATGAGGGTCGCTATGGCTACACCTTC. It encodes CASSQGDEGRYGYTF.

The chain recombines TRBV4-1 with TRBJ2-2; no definite D call. Germline V gene data show CDR1 as MGHRA and CDR2 as YSYEKL. The germline V and J ends were trimmed by 3 bases and 4 bases, with 3 bases remaining between them. This CDR3 comprises 12 residues. Written as DNA, the CDR3 is TGCGCCAGCAGCCAGGCCACCGGGGAGCTGTTTTTT. Protein sequence: CASSQATGELFF.

Concerning this clonotype itself: Germline and junction disagree at one end, which may indicate a read error. The gene calls are TRBV7-2 and TRBJ2-1, with 11 bases matching TRBD2. The CDR3 loop spans 17 amino acids. Germline CDR1 reads SGHTA; CDR2 reads FQGNSA. CDR3 amino acids: CASSVAGGPSVHNEQFF. In DNA form, the CDR3 reads TGTGCCAGCAGCGTAGCGGGAGGGCCATCTGTACACAATGAGCAGTTCTTC. The whole variable domain, filled in from reference TRBV7-2 and TRBJ2-1, reads GAGVSQSPSNKVTEKGKDVELRCDPISGHTALYWYRQSLGQGLEFLIYFQGNSAPDKSGLPSDRFSAERTGGSVSTLTIQRTQQEDSAVYLCASSVAGGPSVHNEQFFGPGTRLTVL.

V and J are TRBV5-1 and TRBJ2-7; D is unclear. V was pared by 4 bases and J by 3 bases, with 11 bases between. The CDR3 loop spans 13 amino acids. CDR1 SGHRS and CDR2 YFSETQ come from the germline V gene. The CDR3 region has the DNA TGCGCCAGCAGCGACACACTTTTCTACGAGCAGTACTTC. It encodes CASSDTLFYEQYF.

The chain employs TRBV6-2 or TRBV6-3 and TRBJ2-7; no reliable D call. V lost 1 base to trimming and J lost 1 base, with 8 bases between them. The CDR3 loop spans 14 amino acids. Germline CDR1 reads MNHEY; CDR2 reads SVGEGT. CDR3 in amino acids: CASSYFTGSYEQYF. CDR3 DNA: TGTGCCAGCAGTTACTTTACTGGATCCTACGAGCAGTACTTC.

This chain uses TRBV5-8 with TRBJ2-7, with 9 bases lining up with TRBD1. With V trimmed by 3 bases and J by 4 bases, 2 bases remained unmatched. The V gene's germline CDR1 is SGHTS and CDR2 YDEGEE. The CDR3 runs to 13 residues. This CDR3 is CASSYRGRYEQYF. CDR3 DNA: TGTGCCAGCAGCTACAGGGGGCGTTACGAGCAGTACTTC. Based on the CDR3 plus reference TRBV5-8 and TRBJ2-7, the full variable domain is EAGVTQSPTHLIKTRGQQATLRCSPISGHTSVYWYQQALGLGLQFLLWYDEGEERNRGNFPPRFSGRQFPNYSSELNVNALELEDSALYLCASSYRGRYEQYFGPGTRLTVT.

Only a few counts were recorded for this clonotype. The V gene is TRBV15, the J gene TRBJ2-3; 8 bases line up with TRBD2. Germline assignment: CDR1 LNHNV and CDR2 YYDKDF (reference sequence). The trim removed 0 bases at V and 4 bases at J, leaving 3 bases unmatched. The CDR3 extends over 15 amino acids. The DNA of the CDR3 is TGTGCCACCAGCAGAGACGGGAGGGCCCCAGATACGCAGTATTTT. Protein: CATSRDGRAPDTQYF.